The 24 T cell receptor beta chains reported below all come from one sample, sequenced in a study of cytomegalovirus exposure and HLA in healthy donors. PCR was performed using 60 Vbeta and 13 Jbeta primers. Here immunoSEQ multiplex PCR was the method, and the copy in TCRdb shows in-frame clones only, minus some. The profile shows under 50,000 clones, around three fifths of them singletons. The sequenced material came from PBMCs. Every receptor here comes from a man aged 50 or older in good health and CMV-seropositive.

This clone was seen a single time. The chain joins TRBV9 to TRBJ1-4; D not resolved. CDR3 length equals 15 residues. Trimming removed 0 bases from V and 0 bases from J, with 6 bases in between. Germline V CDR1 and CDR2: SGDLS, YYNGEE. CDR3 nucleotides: TGTGCCAGCAGCGTAGACACAGCAACTAATGAAAAACTGTTTTTT. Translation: CASSVDTATNEKLFF.

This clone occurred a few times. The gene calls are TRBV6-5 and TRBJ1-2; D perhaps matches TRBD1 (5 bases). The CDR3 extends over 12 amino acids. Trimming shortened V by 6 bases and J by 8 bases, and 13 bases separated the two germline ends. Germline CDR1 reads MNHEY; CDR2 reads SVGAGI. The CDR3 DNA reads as TGTGCCAGCAGACTCCCAGGGTACGGCTACACCTTC. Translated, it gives CASRLPGYGYTF.

As DNA, the CDR3 is TGTGCCAGCAGCCAAGATTCCGGATGGAGGGCCGACACCGGGGAGCTGTTTTTT. This encodes CASSQDSGWRADTGELFF. The V and J genes are TRBV14 and TRBJ2-2, with D perhaps TRBD2 (6 bases). The CDR3 is 18 residues long. Per germline, CDR1 SGHDN and CDR2 FVKESK. Between the trimmed V and J ends, which lost 0 bases and 3 bases, there was a span of 17 bases.

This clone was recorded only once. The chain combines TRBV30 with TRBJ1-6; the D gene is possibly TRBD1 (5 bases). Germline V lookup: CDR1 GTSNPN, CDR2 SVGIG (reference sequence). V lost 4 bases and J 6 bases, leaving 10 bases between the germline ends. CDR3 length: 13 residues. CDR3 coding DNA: TGTGCCTGGACCAGGGAGGGTAATTCACCCCTCCACTTT. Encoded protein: CAWTREGNSPLHF.

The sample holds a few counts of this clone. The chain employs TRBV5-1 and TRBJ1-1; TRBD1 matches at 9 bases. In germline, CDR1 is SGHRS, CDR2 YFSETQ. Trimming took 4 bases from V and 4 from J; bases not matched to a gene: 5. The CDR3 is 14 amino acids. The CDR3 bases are TGCGCCAGCAGCACCGGACAGGGGAGCACTGAAGCTTTCTTT. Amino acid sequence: CASSTGQGSTEAFF.

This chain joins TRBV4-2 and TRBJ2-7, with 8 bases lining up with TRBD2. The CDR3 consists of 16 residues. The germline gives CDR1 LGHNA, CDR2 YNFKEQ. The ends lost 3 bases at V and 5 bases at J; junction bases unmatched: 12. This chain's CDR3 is CASSHSTGTRTDEQYF. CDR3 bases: TGTGCCAGCAGCCATTCCACCGGGACTAGAACTGACGAGCAGTACTTC.

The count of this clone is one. The CDR3 DNA is TGTGCCAGCAGTTTGAGGGGACAGTCGGGCGAGCAGTACTTC. It yields the protein CASSLRGQSGEQYF. The chain joins TRBV27 to TRBJ2-7; TRBD1 aligns across 7 bases. Trimming took 3 bases from V and 6 from J; bases not matched to a gene: 8. The CDR3 loop spans 14 amino acids. Germline loops: CDR1 MNHEY, CDR2 SMNVEV (reference sequence).

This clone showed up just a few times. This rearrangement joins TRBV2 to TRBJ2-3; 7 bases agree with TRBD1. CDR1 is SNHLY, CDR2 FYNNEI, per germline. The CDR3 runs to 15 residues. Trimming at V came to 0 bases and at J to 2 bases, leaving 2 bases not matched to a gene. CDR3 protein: CASSEAGQYTDTQYF. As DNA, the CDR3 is TGTGCCAGCAGTGAAGCGGGACAGTACACAGATACGCAGTATTTT.

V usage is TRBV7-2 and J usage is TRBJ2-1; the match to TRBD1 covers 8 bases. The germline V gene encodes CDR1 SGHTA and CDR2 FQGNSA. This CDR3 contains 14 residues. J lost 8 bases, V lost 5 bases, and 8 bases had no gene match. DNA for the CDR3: TGTGCCAGCAGCACGCGGGCAGGGGGCGATGAGCAGTTCTTC. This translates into CASSTRAGGDEQFF.

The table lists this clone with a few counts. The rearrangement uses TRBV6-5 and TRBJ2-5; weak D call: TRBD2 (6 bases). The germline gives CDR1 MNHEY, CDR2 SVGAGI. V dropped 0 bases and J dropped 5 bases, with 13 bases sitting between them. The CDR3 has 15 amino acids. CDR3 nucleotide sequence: TGTGCCAGCAGTTACTCCCAGGGAGGTTGGGAGACCCAGTACTTC. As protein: CASSYSQGGWETQYF.

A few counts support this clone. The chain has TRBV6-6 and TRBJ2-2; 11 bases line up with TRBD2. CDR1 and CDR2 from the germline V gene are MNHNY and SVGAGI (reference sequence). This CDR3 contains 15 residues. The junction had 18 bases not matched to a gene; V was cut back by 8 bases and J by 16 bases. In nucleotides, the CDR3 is TGTGCCAGCGAATTAGCGGGGGGGCCAAAGGGGACTGGGTTTTTT. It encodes CASELAGGPKGTGFF.

DNA of the CDR3: TGTGCCATCAGTGACCAAACAGACGAGCAGTACTTC. Translated, it gives CAISDQTDEQYF. This chain uses TRBV10-3 with TRBJ2-7; no reliable D call. CDR3 length: 12 residues. V was pared by 3 bases and J by 5 bases, with 8 bases between. CDR1 and CDR2 (germline): ENHRY, SYGVKD.

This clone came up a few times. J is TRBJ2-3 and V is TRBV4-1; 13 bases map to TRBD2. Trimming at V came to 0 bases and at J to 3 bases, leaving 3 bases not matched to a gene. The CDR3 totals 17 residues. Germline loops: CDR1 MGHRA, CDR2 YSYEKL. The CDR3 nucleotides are TGCGCCAGCAGCCAAGACACGACTAGCGGGGGGACAGATACGCAGTATTTT. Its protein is CASSQDTTSGGTDTQYF.

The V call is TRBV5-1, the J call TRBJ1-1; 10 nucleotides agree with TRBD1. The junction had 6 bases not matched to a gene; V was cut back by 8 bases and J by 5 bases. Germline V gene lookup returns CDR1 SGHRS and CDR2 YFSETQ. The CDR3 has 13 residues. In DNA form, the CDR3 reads TGCGCCAGTGGAGGACAGGGGGAAACTGAAGCTTTCTTT. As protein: CASGGQGETEAFF. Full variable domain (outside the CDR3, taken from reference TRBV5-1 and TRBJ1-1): KAGVTQTPRYLIKTRGQQVTLSCSPISGHRSVSWYQQTPGQGLQFLFEYFSETQRNKGNFPGRFSGRQFSNSRSEMNVSTLELGDSALYLCASGGQGETEAFFGQGTRLTVV.

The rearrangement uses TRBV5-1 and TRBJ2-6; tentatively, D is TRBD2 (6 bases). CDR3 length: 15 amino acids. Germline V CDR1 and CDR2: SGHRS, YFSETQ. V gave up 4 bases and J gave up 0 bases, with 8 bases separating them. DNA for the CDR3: TGCGCCAGCAGCGGGGGGAACTCTGGGGCCAACGTCCTGACTTTC. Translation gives CASSGGNSGANVLTF.

CDR3 nucleotides: TGTGCCAGCATAGGGGGCACCTTCACAGATACGCAGTATTTT. Protein sequence: CASIGGTFTDTQYF. The chain recombines TRBV18 with TRBJ2-3; 7 bases align to TRBD1. The CDR3 runs 14 residues. Germline CDR1 KGHSH, CDR2 LQKENI. After removal of 8 bases from V and 2 bases from J, the junction contained 7 bases not matched to a gene.

CDR3 DNA sequence: TGCGCCAGCAGTACTAGCGGGGGCAGAGAGACCCAGTACTTC. Translation: CASSTSGGRETQYF. The rearrangement links TRBV5-1 to TRBJ2-5, with 11 positions matching TRBD2. The V segment lost 5 bases and the J segment 4 bases; nucleotides outside the gene matches: 4. The CDR3 runs to 14 residues. The germline V gene encodes CDR1 SGHRS and CDR2 YFSETQ.

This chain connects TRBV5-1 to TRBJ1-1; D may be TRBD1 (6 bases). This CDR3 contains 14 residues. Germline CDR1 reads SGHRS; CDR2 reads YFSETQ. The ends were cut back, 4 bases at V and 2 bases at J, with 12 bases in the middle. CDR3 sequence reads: CASSTEGGNTEAFF. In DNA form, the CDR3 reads TGCGCCAGCAGCACCGAAGGGGGAAACACTGAAGCTTTCTTT.

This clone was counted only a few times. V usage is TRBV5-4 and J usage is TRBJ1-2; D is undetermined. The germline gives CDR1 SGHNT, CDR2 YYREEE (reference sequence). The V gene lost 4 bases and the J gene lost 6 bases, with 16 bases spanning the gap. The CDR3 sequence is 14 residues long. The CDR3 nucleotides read TGTGCCAGCAGCCCGGGAGGAGGGAGGGATGGCTACACCTTC. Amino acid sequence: CASSPGGGRDGYTF.

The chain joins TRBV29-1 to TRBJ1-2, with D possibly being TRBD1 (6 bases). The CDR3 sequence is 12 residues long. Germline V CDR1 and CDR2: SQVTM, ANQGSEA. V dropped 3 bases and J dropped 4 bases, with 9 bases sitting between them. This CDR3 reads CSVETGVYGYTF. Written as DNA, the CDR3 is TGCAGCGTTGAGACAGGCGTCTATGGCTACACCTTC.

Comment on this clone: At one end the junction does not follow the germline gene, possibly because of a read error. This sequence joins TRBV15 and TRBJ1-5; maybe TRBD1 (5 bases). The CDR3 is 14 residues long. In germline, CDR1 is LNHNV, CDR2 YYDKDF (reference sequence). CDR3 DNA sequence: TGTGCCACCAGCAGTCCTGGGGGGGGTCAGACCCAGCATTTT. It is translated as CATSSPGGGQTQHF. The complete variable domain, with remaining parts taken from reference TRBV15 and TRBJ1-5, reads DAMVIQNPRYQVTQFGKPVTLSCSQTLNHNVMYWYQQKSSQAPKLLFHYYDKDFNNEADTPDNFQSRRPNTSFCFLDIRSPGLGDTAMYLCATSSPGGGQTQHFGDGTRLSIL.

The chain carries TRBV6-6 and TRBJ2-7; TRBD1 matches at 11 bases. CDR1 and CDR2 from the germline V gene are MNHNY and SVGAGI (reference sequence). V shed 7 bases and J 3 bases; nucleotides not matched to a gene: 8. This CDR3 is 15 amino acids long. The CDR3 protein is CASIDGGTGGYEQYF. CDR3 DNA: TGTGCCAGCATCGACGGCGGGACAGGGGGCTACGAGCAGTACTTC.

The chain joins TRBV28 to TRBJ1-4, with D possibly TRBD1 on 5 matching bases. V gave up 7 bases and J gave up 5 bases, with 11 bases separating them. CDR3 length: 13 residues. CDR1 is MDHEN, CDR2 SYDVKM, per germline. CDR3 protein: CASIDAGNEKLFF. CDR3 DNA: TGTGCCAGCATAGACGCAGGGAATGAAAAACTGTTTTTT.

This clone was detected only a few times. DNA for the CDR3: TGTGCCAGCAGTGCCGGGACAGGGGGTATTGGGCAGTACTTC. It specifies CASSAGTGGIGQYF. The chain has TRBV2 and TRBJ2-7; 11 nucleotides align to TRBD1. This CDR3 contains 14 residues. Trimming took 4 bases from V and 9 from J; bases not matched to a gene: 8. Germline V CDR1 and CDR2: SNHLY, FYNNEI.